The 7 T cell receptor beta chains listed next were all sequenced from one sample in a study of blood T cell repertoires in COVID-19. Measured with immunoSEQ multiplex PCR; TCRdb has only the in-frame clones, and not every one. The table has 150,000 to 200,000 clones, around 85% seen once. Sequencing input: peripheral blood. These receptors were obtained from a human donor with acute or convalescent COVID-19. The donor label of this sample is uncertain.

V and J are TRBV6-2 or TRBV6-3 and TRBJ2-7; TRBD2 aligns across 8 bases. The CDR3 is 17 residues long. V was pared by 2 bases and J by 3 bases, with 12 bases of the junction left unmatched. From germline, CDR1 is MNHEY and CDR2 SVGEGT. CDR3 protein: CASSYGGRSGTLYEQYF. The CDR3 DNA reads TGTGCCAGCAGTTACGGGGGACGTAGCGGGACTCTCTACGAGCAGTACTTC.

About this clone: Other DNA sequences in the sample encode the same CDR3. DNA of the CDR3: TGTGCCAGCAGCTCACTAGCGGGGGGGCGAAATGAGCAGTTCTTC. Protein: CASSSLAGGRNEQFF. The chain joins TRBV7-2 to TRBJ2-1; TRBD2 matches 13 bases. J was trimmed by 7 bases and V by 4 bases; bases with no gene match: 4. Germline lookup yields CDR1 SGHTA and CDR2 FQGNSA. The CDR3 is 15 amino acids.

The chain couples TRBV27 to TRBJ2-7, with 7 bases fitting TRBD1. V lost 7 bases to trimming and J lost 6 bases; unmatched junction nucleotides: 12. This CDR3 is 14 amino acids long. From germline, CDR1 is MNHEY and CDR2 SMNVEV (reference sequence). The CDR3 DNA sequence: TGTGCCAGCACCCAGCCCGGCCGGACAGGCGAGCAGTACTTC. The encoded protein is CASTQPGRTGEQYF.

This rearrangement joins TRBV7-8 to TRBJ1-6; D is perhaps TRBD1 (5 bases). CDR1 is SGHVS and CDR2 is FQNEAQ in the germline V gene. CDR3 length: 16 residues. V lost 5 bases and J 10 bases, leaving 21 bases between the germline ends. In nucleotides, the CDR3 is TGTGCCAGCAGCCCCTACCTGGGGCAGGGAACCTCACCCCTCCACTTT. The encoded protein is CASSPYLGQGTSPLHF.

The chain links TRBV5-1 to TRBJ1-4, with TRBD1 identical over 7 bases. With V trimmed by 4 bases and J by 5 bases, 8 bases remained unmatched. The CDR3 sequence is 15 residues long. CDR1 is SGHRS, CDR2 YFSETQ, per germline. The CDR3 region is CASSRMTGTNEKLFF. As DNA, the CDR3 is TGCGCCAGCAGCAGGATGACAGGGACAAATGAAAAACTGTTTTTT.

The gene calls are TRBV27 and TRBJ2-1; 11 bases agree with TRBD1. Germline V gives CDR1 MNHEY, CDR2 SMNVEV (reference sequence). This CDR3 has 15 amino acids. The V gene end was trimmed by 4 bases and the J gene end by 7 bases; junction bases not matched to a gene: 6. The CDR3: CASSSLDRGRNEQFF. The CDR3, as DNA: TGTGCCAGCAGTTCATTGGACAGGGGGCGAAATGAGCAGTTCTTC.

This clone was recorded a few times. The rearrangement uses TRBV28 and TRBJ1-2, with 9 nucleotides matching TRBD1. V shed 3 bases and J 5 bases; nucleotides not matched to a gene: 1. The CDR3 consists of 13 residues. CDR1 and CDR2 (germline): MDHEN, SYDVKM. The DNA of the CDR3 is TGTGCCAGCAGTTTGGACAGGGGATATGGCTACACCTTC. It translates to CASSLDRGYGYTF.